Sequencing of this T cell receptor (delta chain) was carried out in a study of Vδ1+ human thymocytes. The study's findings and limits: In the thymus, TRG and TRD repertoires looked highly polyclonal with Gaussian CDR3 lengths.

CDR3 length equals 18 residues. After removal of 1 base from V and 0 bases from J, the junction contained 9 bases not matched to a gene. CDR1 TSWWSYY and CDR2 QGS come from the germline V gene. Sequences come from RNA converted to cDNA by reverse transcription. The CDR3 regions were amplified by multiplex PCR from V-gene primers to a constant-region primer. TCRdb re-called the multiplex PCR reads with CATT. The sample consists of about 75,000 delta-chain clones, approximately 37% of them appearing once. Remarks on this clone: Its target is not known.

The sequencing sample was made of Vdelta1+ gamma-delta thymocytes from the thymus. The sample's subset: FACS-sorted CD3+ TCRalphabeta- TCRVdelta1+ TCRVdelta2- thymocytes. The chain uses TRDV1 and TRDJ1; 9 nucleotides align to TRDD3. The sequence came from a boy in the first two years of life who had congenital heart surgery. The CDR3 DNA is TGTGCTCTTGGGGAACGAAAGTACTGGGGGAGCAACACCGATAAACTCATCTTT. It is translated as CALGERKYWGSNTDKLIF.